This T cell receptor (beta chain) was sequenced during a study of blood T cell repertoires in COVID-19. On the study more broadly: Specimens from acute and convalescent COVID-19 originated in the United States, Italy and Spain. The cDNA or gDNA used as material had been derived from T cells, B-cell-depleted T cells, or PBMCs.

In the source study's methods: Counts of nucleated cells, estimated from reference gene primer amplification, were obtained. Libraries were prepared by immunoSEQ multiplex PCR; TCRdb keeps only in-frame clonotypes and omits some of them. The V and J calls and clone size are taken from that table; D and trimming were inferred from the DNA. This table holds hundreds of thousands of clones, less than 85% found once. The CDR3 consists of 14 residues. The junction had 3 bases not matched to a gene; V was cut back by 1 base and J by 4 bases. Germline V gives CDR1 MDHEN, CDR2 SYDVKM. The source of this sequence is a woman in her late teens or twenties with acute or convalescent COVID-19. The sample comprised peripheral blood. This chain connects TRBV28 to TRBJ1-1; 7 nucleotides line up with TRBD1. In DNA, the CDR3 is TGTGCCAGCAGTTTATTAGGGGACAGCACTGAAGCTTTCTTT. The encoded protein is CASSLLGDSTEAFF.